The rows below give T cell receptor beta chains drawn from one sample of a study of cytotoxic CD8 clonotypes in ibrutinib-treated CLL. Sequencing was performed with immunoSEQ multiplex PCR; in TCRdb, only in-frame clones are kept and a portion is missing. The sample shows 50,000 to 70,000 clones, about 54% of them seen only once. The starting material was PBMCs, obtained at disease progression, from a patient treated with ibrutinib. These receptors all come from a human donor with chronic lymphocytic leukemia. Both conserved end residues are trimmed from each CDR3. D genes are given only for firm matches. Clone size is stated in some rows and not others, as once, few, many or a class when expanded.

D	V	J	size	CDR3
-	TRBV19	TRBJ1-2	few	ASSTRDLPNYGYT
TRBD1	TRBV14	TRBJ2-2	once	ASSQQTGGELF
-	TRBV6-5	TRBJ2-5	-	ASSYFSSQETQY
-	TRBV10-3	TRBJ1-3	few	ATRENSGNTIY
-	TRBV6-5	TRBJ2-7	-	ASSTGFGSYEQY
-	TRBV7-8	TRBJ1-4	-	ASSPQVSEKLF
-	TRBV6-1	TRBJ1-2	many	ASSETMGGYT
-	TRBV7-8	TRBJ1-2	-	ASSLGAQGNYGYT
-	TRBV7-6	TRBJ1-4	-	ASSLEYGFLEKLF
TRBD1	TRBV27	TRBJ1-5	-	ASSSGTGGYQPQH
-	TRBV29-1	TRBJ1-1	-	SVEDLGSANTEAF
-	TRBV28	TRBJ1-5	-	ASSSGGNSNQPQH
TRBD2	TRBV7-2	TRBJ2-3	-	ASSLAGPPTDTQY
-	TRBV9	TRBJ1-1	-	ASSPLTKNTEAF
TRBD1	TRBV11-3	TRBJ2-2	-	ASSSWDREHGELF
-	TRBV6-1	TRBJ2-7	few	ASSEMAGLLYEQY
TRBD1	TRBV5-1	TRBJ2-3	-	ASSDQGASTDTQY
TRBD2	TRBV9	TRBJ2-3	-	ASSVGVAGVGDTQY
TRBD2	TRBV11-2	TRBJ2-1	-	ASTNGLARSLEQF
-	TRBV28	TRBJ2-4	-	ASSPDLPAKNIQY
-	TRBV11-1	TRBJ2-7	-	ASTPFAGQNGEQY
-	TRBV27	TRBJ2-7	-	ASSARGKGYEQY